This T cell receptor (beta chain) was captured in a study of T-cell reconstitution after alpha-beta-depleted transplantation in children. Unique molecular identifiers were incorporated into the prepared TCRbeta library. From the PCR reads, TCRdb called clonotypes with MiXCR, one entry per CDR3 protein. The sample consists of some 490,000 distinct CDR3 sequences, around an eighth of them appearing once. V was trimmed by 1 base and J by 7 bases, leaving 14 bases between them. The CDR3 contains 15 residues. CDR1 MGHDK and CDR2 SYGVNS come from the germline V gene. This TCR derives from a human donor who donated a stem cell graft to a child with combined immunodeficiency. The V gene is TRBV25-1, the J gene TRBJ2-1, with TRBD2 as a possible D gene (5 bases). The specimen was PBMCs from the stem cell graft donor, collected from the stem cell graft. The CDR3 is CASSELSLARNEQFF. DNA for the CDR3: TGTGCCAGCAGTGAATTGAGTCTAGCTAGAAATGAGCAGTTCTTC. The full variable domain, with the rest looked up from reference TRBV25-1 and TRBJ2-1, is EADIYQTPRYLVIGTGKKITLECSQTMGHDKMYWYQQDPGMELHLIHYSYGVNSTEKGDLSSESTVSRIRTEHFPLTLESARPSHTSQYLCASSELSLARNEQFFGPGTRLTVL.